A single sample gave rise to the 25 T cell receptor beta chains below, sequenced in a study of blood T cell repertoires in COVID-19. Data came from immunoSEQ multiplex PCR; TCRdb stores just in-frame clones and leaves some out. The sample yields 200,000 to 300,000 clones, 86% seen once. The material sequenced was PBMCs or T cells enriched from blood (not recorded which). Receptors originate from a woman in her thirties or forties with acute COVID-19.

This CDR3 reads CASSEFSGGAGYNEKLFF. CDR3 DNA sequence: TGTGCCAGCAGTGAATTCTCTGGTGGGGCAGGGTATAATGAAAAACTGTTTTTT. The chain recombines TRBV25-1 with TRBJ1-4; D is perhaps TRBD1 (5 bases). The CDR3 is 18 amino acids. Germline assignment: CDR1 MGHDK and CDR2 SYGVNS. The germline V and J ends were trimmed by 1 base and 4 bases, with 19 bases remaining between them.

The V gene is TRBV4-1, the J gene TRBJ2-3, with TRBD2 matching 13 bases. The CDR3 totals 18 residues. Germline V lookup: CDR1 MGHRA, CDR2 YSYEKL. V trimming: 4 bases; J trimming: 4 bases; junction bases outside the gene matches: 11. The CDR3 region has the DNA TGCGCCAGCAGCCCTCGGACTAGCGGGAGATATGTTGCAGATACGCAGTATTTT. Protein product: CASSPRTSGRYVADTQYF.

V gene TRBV10-1 combines with J gene TRBJ2-7, with 8 bases identical to TRBD2. The germline CDR1 and CDR2 sequences are WNHNN and SYGVQD (reference sequence). This CDR3 comprises 15 residues. V was pared by 5 bases and J by 5 bases, with 11 bases of the junction left unmatched. CDR3 sequence reads: CASSRSGGPRNEQYF. CDR3 DNA sequence: TGCGCCAGCAGTCGGTCGGGAGGGCCTAGGAACGAGCAGTACTTC.

The V gene is TRBV6-5, the J gene TRBJ1-1; TRBD1 aligns across 9 bases. V lost 5 bases to trimming and J lost 6 bases; unmatched junction nucleotides: 10. The CDR3 spans 15 residues. The V gene's germline CDR1 is MNHEY and CDR2 SVGAGI. The CDR3 here is CASSTSETGGSEAFF. CDR3 sequence (DNA): TGTGCCAGCAGTACCTCCGAGACAGGGGGTTCTGAAGCTTTCTTT.

J is TRBJ2-7 and V is TRBV20-1; the D gene is possibly TRBD2 (6 bases). Trimming cost V 6 bases and J 7 bases, with 13 bases left between them. Germline V gives CDR1 DFQATT, CDR2 SNEGSKA (reference sequence). The CDR3 extends over 11 amino acids. The CDR3 is CSARRTMEQYF. In DNA form, the CDR3 reads TGCAGTGCGAGACGGACTATGGAGCAGTACTTC.

This chain joins TRBV21-1 and TRBJ2-5; the DNA was not compared with TRBD1, the D call given in the table. TRBV21-1 is designated a pseudogene. The CDR3 loop spans 15 amino acids. CDR3 nucleotides: TGTGCCAGCAAGCCGCCAGGGGGTAGACAAGAGACCCAGTACTTC. This sequence encodes CASKPPGGRQETQYF.

J is TRBJ2-1 and V is TRBV29-1; 7 positions agree with TRBD2. Germline CDR1 SQVTM, CDR2 ANQGSEA. J gave up 2 bases and V 6 bases, and 4 bases lay outside the gene matches. The CDR3 has 13 residues. For the CDR3, the DNA is TGCAGCGTGCGACTAGCAGCCTACAATGAGCAGTTCTTC. Its translation is CSVRLAAYNEQFF.

This rearrangement joins TRBV9 to TRBJ2-6, with D tentatively TRBD1 (5 bases). With 4 bases removed from V and 0 bases from J, the gap between germline ends came to 14 bases. Germline lookup yields CDR1 SGDLS and CDR2 YYNGEE. CDR3 length: 17 amino acids. CDR3 sequence: CASSHRGGASGANVLTF. The CDR3, as DNA: TGTGCCAGCAGCCATAGGGGCGGCGCCTCTGGGGCCAACGTCCTGACTTTC.

Here the CDR3 DNA reads TGTGCCAGCAGCTTACGTCCCGGGAGGGACAGTTACAATGAGCAGTTCTTC. This sequence encodes CASSLRPGRDSYNEQFF. The gene calls are TRBV7-8 and TRBJ2-1, with a weak D call TRBD2 (8 bases). This CDR3 has 17 amino acids. Trimming left V 2 bases short and J 4 bases short, with 18 bases between. Germline CDR1 reads SGHVS; CDR2 reads FQNEAQ.

J is TRBJ2-7 and V is TRBV7-9; 10 bases fit TRBD2. Germline loops: CDR1 SEHNR, CDR2 FQNEAQ (reference sequence). The V gene end was trimmed by 2 bases and the J gene end by 6 bases; junction bases not matched to a gene: 10. The CDR3 length is 16 residues. CDR3 sequence (DNA): TGTGCCAGCAGCTTACCCCGGGCTAGCGGGAGAGGCGAGCAGTACTTC. Translated, it gives CASSLPRASGRGEQYF.

The V gene is TRBV5-1, the J gene TRBJ1-1; 7 nucleotides agree with TRBD1. Germline V gene lookup returns CDR1 SGHRS and CDR2 YFSETQ. The CDR3 extends over 13 amino acids. V was clipped by 2 bases and J by 7 bases; unmatched bases: 5. The DNA of the CDR3 is TGCGCCAGCAGCTTACTACAGGGGAATGAAGCTTTCTTT. The encoded protein is CASSLLQGNEAFF.

This clone was seen a handful of times. The J gene is TRBJ1-2, the V gene TRBV18, with D perhaps TRBD1 (5 bases). The CDR3 sequence is 13 residues long. Germline V gene sequence: CDR1 KGHSH, CDR2 LQKENI. Trimming took 4 bases from V and 5 from J, leaving 11 bases between them. CDR3 sequence: CASSLTQGYGYTF. CDR3 DNA: TGTGCCAGCTCACTAACCCAGGGTTATGGCTACACCTTC. Filled out from reference TRBV18 and TRBJ1-2, the complete variable domain reads NAGVMQNPRHLVRRRGQEARLRCSPMKGHSHVYWYRQLPEEGLKFMVYLQKENIIDESGMPKERFSAEFPKEGPSILRIQQVVRGDSAAYFCASSLTQGYGYTFGSGTRLTVV.

This clone was counted a single time. The chain couples TRBV5-4 to TRBJ2-1; D is uncertain. This CDR3 is 12 amino acids long. Germline V lookup: CDR1 SGHNT, CDR2 YYREEE (reference sequence). V lost 0 bases to trimming and J lost 8 bases, with 6 bases between them. The CDR3: CASSLVPDEQFF. In DNA, the CDR3 is TGTGCCAGCAGCTTGGTCCCGGATGAGCAGTTCTTC.

V gene TRBV11-2 combines with J gene TRBJ1-1; 11 nucleotides line up with TRBD1. Germline assignment: CDR1 SGHAT and CDR2 FQNNGV. This CDR3 spans 15 amino acids. V lost 3 bases to trimming and J lost 3 bases; unmatched junction nucleotides: 3. This chain's CDR3 is CASSLGQGGDTEAFF. CDR3 bases: TGTGCCAGCAGCTTGGGACAGGGGGGGGACACTGAAGCTTTCTTT.

V and J are TRBV11-3 and TRBJ2-4; D possibly corresponds to TRBD2 (7 bases). With 5 bases removed from V and 3 bases from J, the gap between germline ends came to 20 bases. Per the germline V gene, CDR1 is SGHNT and CDR2 is YENEEA. This CDR3 has 17 residues. The CDR3 DNA sequence: TGTGCCAGCAGCCCCAGACGAGGGGGGGAAGGCAAAAACATTCAGTACTTC. Translation: CASSPRRGGEGKNIQYF. Filled out from reference TRBV11-3 and TRBJ2-4, the complete variable domain reads EAGVVQSPRYKIIEKKQPVAFWCNPISGHNTLYWYLQNLGQGPELLIRYENEEAVDDSQLPKDRFSAERLKGVDSTLKIQPAELGDSAVYLCASSPRRGGEGKNIQYFGAGTRLSVL.

CDR3 sequence reads: CASSSGAVSGNTIYF. In nucleotides, the CDR3 is TGTGCCAGCAGTTCAGGGGCGGTCTCTGGAAACACCATATATTTT. The chain carries TRBV7-9 and TRBJ1-3, with D maybe TRBD1 (6 bases). The CDR3 is 15 amino acids. CDR1 is SEHNR and CDR2 is FQNEAQ in the germline V gene (reference sequence). V lost 6 bases and J 0 bases, leaving 12 bases between the germline ends.

This clone has a single count. The chain uses TRBV5-8 and TRBJ2-5; 7 bases match TRBD2. The CDR3 is made up of 15 amino acids. J gave up 5 bases and V 8 bases, and 15 bases lay outside the gene matches. Germline V gene sequence: CDR1 SGHTS, CDR2 YDEGEE. In nucleotides, the CDR3 is TGTGCCAGTACGGGGGGTGTATTGATTCGGGAGACCCAGTACTTC. As protein: CASTGGVLIRETQYF.

This sequence joins TRBV27 and TRBJ2-1; tentatively, D is TRBD2 (6 bases). Germline V CDR1 and CDR2: MNHEY, SMNVEV (reference sequence). The ends were cut back, 7 bases at V and 4 bases at J, with 20 bases in the middle. This CDR3 is built from 16 residues. The CDR3 reads CASTKTGGPAYNEQFF. The CDR3 region has the DNA TGTGCCAGCACCAAAACAGGAGGGCCGGCATACAATGAGCAGTTCTTC.

The chain's CDR3 is CASRDRVKETQYF. In DNA, the CDR3 is TGTGCCAGCAGGGACAGGGTAAAAGAGACCCAGTACTTC. This chain joins TRBV12-3 or TRBV12-4 and TRBJ2-5; 8 bases map to TRBD1. The CDR3 extends over 13 amino acids. V dropped 6 bases and J dropped 3; count of bases not matched to a gene: 3.

The gene calls are TRBV18 and TRBJ2-7; TRBD2 aligns across 11 bases. V gave up 5 bases and J gave up 1 base; unmatched junction bases: 4. The CDR3 contains 15 residues. The V gene's germline CDR1 is KGHSH and CDR2 LQKENI. CDR3 DNA: TGTGCCAGCTCAGAGGGACTAGCGGATTCCTACGAGCAGTACTTC. Translation: CASSEGLADSYEQYF.

This clone was counted once. The genes are TRBV2 and TRBJ2-5, with D perhaps TRBD1 (6 bases). Trimming cost V 3 bases and J 2 bases, with 7 bases left between them. The CDR3 runs 13 residues. Per the germline V gene, CDR1 is SNHLY and CDR2 is FYNNEI. The CDR3 DNA sequence: TGTGCCAGCAGTGATCAGGGGCAAGAGACCCAGTACTTC. This translates into CASSDQGQETQYF. Full variable domain (rest looked up from reference TRBV2 and TRBJ2-5): EPEVTQTPSHQVTQMGQEVILRCVPISNHLYFYWYRQILGQKVEFLVSFYNNEISEKSEIFDDQFSVERPDGSNFTLKIRSTKLEDSAMYFCASSDQGQETQYFGPGTRLLVL.

The rearrangement uses TRBV7-9 and TRBJ1-6; weak D call: TRBD1 (5 bases). Trimming left V 6 bases short and J 10 bases short, with 13 bases between. Germline V gene lookup returns CDR1 SEHNR and CDR2 FQNEAQ (reference sequence). The CDR3 length is 13 residues. The CDR3 region has the DNA TGTGCCAGCAGAAAGGGGCGGCAGTCACCCCTCCACTTT. Translating gives CASRKGRQSPLHF.

The rearrangement joins TRBV4-2 to TRBJ1-3; possible D gene TRBD1, 5 bases. Germline CDR1 is LGHNA and CDR2 is YNFKEQ. Trimming took off 0 bases at V and 4 bases at J, with 10 bases between the two ends. The CDR3 totals 15 residues. This chain's CDR3 is CASSQDGGSGNTIYF. The DNA of the CDR3 is TGTGCCAGCAGCCAAGACGGGGGTTCAGGAAACACCATATATTTT.

The genes are TRBV27 and TRBJ2-1; maybe TRBD2 (5 bases). The CDR3 runs to 17 residues. Germline assignment: CDR1 MNHEY and CDR2 SMNVEV (reference sequence). With 5 bases removed from V and 5 bases from J, the gap between germline ends came to 22 bases. CDR3 DNA sequence: TGTGCCAGCAGTCCCGAGTTTCCATGGGAGATGGACAATGAGCAGTTCTTC. As protein: CASSPEFPWEMDNEQFF.

The chain combines TRBV4-2 with TRBJ2-1; D is unclear. Germline CDR1 LGHNA, CDR2 YNFKEQ. The CDR3 loop spans 13 amino acids. Trimming stripped 0 bases from V and 9 bases from J, with 9 bases between. CDR3 sequence: CASSQEPSGEQFF. CDR3 nucleotides: TGTGCCAGCAGCCAAGAACCTAGTGGTGAGCAGTTCTTC.